These 10 T cell receptor beta chains originate from one sample sequenced in a study of T-cell memory formation after mild COVID-19. TCRdb passed the 5' RACE reads through MiXCR, listing each CDR3 protein once. The data contain over 350,000 distinct CDR3 sequences, about 15% of them singletons. Input material: PBMCs or a T cell subset sorted from them (not recorded which). These receptors originate from a young man who had mild COVID-19 (a few samples of this study predate the infection). Cell type and time point are not known.

V gene TRBV12-3 or TRBV12-4 combines with J gene TRBJ1-1; D is unclear. V shed 3 bases and J shed 0 bases, with 14 bases lying between them. This CDR3 comprises 16 residues. The CDR3: CASSFPRGIVNTEAFF. In nucleotides, the CDR3 is TGTGCCAGCAGTTTCCCTCGCGGGATCGTGAACACTGAAGCTTTCTTT.

In nucleotides, the CDR3 is TGCGCCAGCAGCCAAGAACCGGGACTAGCTGCCGAGACCCAGTACTTC. Translated, it gives CASSQEPGLAAETQYF. This chain uses TRBV4-3 with TRBJ2-5; 9 nucleotides match TRBD2. The CDR3 has 16 residues. Trimming cost V 0 bases and J 5 bases; bases outside gene matches: 7. CDR1 LGHNA and CDR2 YSLEER come from the germline V gene.

This clonotype was observed a few times. The CDR3 DNA sequence: TGCAGCGTTGGACAGGGGACGAATCAGCCCCAGCATTTT. As protein: CSVGQGTNQPQHF. The V call is TRBV29-1, the J call TRBJ1-5; 8 nucleotides match TRBD1. V was pared by 4 bases and J by 4 bases, with 3 bases of the junction left unmatched. This CDR3 is built from 13 residues. In germline, CDR1 is SQVTM, CDR2 ANQGSEA.

This clonotype was seen a handful of times. V gene TRBV7-9 combines with J gene TRBJ2-7; D is uncertain. From germline, CDR1 is SEHNR and CDR2 FQNEAQ (reference sequence). This CDR3 spans 13 amino acids. Trimming removed 5 bases from V and 3 bases from J, with 11 bases in between. Written as DNA, the CDR3 is TGTGCCAGCAGCCCGCCGATAGTCTACGAGCAGTACGTC. Its translation: CASSPPIVYEQYV.

The V call is TRBV20-1, the J call TRBJ2-7; perhaps TRBD1 as D (6 bases). V lost 5 bases and J lost 0, with 11 bases in between. The germline V gene has CDR1 DFQATT and CDR2 SNEGSKA (reference sequence). This CDR3 has 13 residues. The CDR3 reads CSASNRDSYEQYF. In DNA, the CDR3 is TGCAGTGCTTCGAACAGGGACTCCTACGAGCAGTACTTC.

This clonotype was detected ten times or more. This rearrangement joins TRBV7-9 to TRBJ2-3; no definite D call. The CDR3 runs to 16 residues. Looked up from germline, CDR1 is SEHNR and CDR2 is FQNEAQ (reference sequence). The germline V and J ends were trimmed by 2 bases and 4 bases, with 16 bases remaining between them. The CDR3 spells CASSLIGRGAADTQYF. For the CDR3, the DNA is TGTGCCAGCAGCTTAATAGGTCGCGGTGCGGCAGATACGCAGTATTTT. Full variable domain (rest looked up from reference TRBV7-9 and TRBJ2-3): DTGVSQNPRHKITKRGQNVTFRCDPISEHNRLYWYRQTLGQGPEFLTYFQNEAQLEKSRLLSDRFSAERPKGSFSTLEIQRTEQGDSAMYLCASSLIGRGAADTQYFGPGTRLTVL.

This clonotype appeared a few times. This chain connects TRBV7-3 to TRBJ2-5; 11 positions match TRBD1. Unmatched junction bases numbered 5, after V lost 0 bases and J lost 5 bases. The CDR3 spans 16 residues. Germline V gene data show CDR1 as SGHTA and CDR2 as FQGTGA. CDR3 coding DNA: TGTGCCAGCAGCTTAACCGGGACAGGGGGGACGGAGACCCAGTACTTC. Translating gives CASSLTGTGGTETQYF. The whole variable domain, remainder taken from reference TRBV7-3 and TRBJ2-5, is GAGVSQTPSNKVTEKGKYVELRCDPISGHTALYWYRQSLGQGPEFLIYFQGTGAADDSGLPNDRFFAVRPEGSVSTLKIQRTERGDSAVYLCASSLTGTGGTETQYFGPGTRLLVL.

This clonotype was detected a few times. The chain joins TRBV27 to TRBJ2-7; D possibly corresponds to TRBD1 (6 bases). Germline CDR1 reads MNHEY; CDR2 reads SMNVEV (reference sequence). Trimming cost V 5 bases and J 4 bases, with 12 bases left between them. This CDR3 is 13 amino acids long. In DNA, the CDR3 is TGTGCCAGCAGTACAGGGCTATTTTACGAGCAGTACTTC. Translated, it gives CASSTGLFYEQYF.

The chain couples TRBV12-3 or TRBV12-4 to TRBJ2-1, with 12 bases identical to TRBD1. The junction had 6 bases not matched to a gene; V was cut back by 5 bases and J by 7 bases. This CDR3 region has 15 residues. The CDR3 is CASSLGTGGSNEQFF. In DNA form, the CDR3 reads TGTGCCAGCAGTCTAGGGACAGGGGGCTCGAATGAGCAGTTCTTC.

This clonotype was seen at least ten times. The chain couples TRBV7-9 to TRBJ1-1; unclear D gene. V was trimmed by 5 bases and J by 1 base, leaving 5 bases between them. From germline, CDR1 is SEHNR and CDR2 FQNEAQ (reference sequence). CDR3 length: 12 residues. CDR3 amino acids: CASSRGNTEAFF. In DNA, the CDR3 is TGTGCCAGCAGCCGGGGGAACACTGAAGCTTTCTTT. Full variable domain (missing parts from reference TRBV7-9 and TRBJ1-1): DTGVSQNPRHKITKRGQNVTFRCDPISEHNRLYWYRQTLGQGPEFLTYFQNEAQLEKSRLLSDRFSAERPKGSFSTLEIQRTEQGDSAMYLCASSRGNTEAFFGQGTRLTVV.